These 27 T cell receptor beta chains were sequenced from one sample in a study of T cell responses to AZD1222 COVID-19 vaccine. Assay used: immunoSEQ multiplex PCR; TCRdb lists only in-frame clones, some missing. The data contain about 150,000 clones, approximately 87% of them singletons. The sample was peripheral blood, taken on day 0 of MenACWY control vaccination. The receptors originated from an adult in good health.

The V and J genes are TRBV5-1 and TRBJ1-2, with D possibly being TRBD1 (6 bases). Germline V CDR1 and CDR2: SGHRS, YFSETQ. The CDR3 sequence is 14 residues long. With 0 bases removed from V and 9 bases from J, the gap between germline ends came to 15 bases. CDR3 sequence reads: CASSLAGQLQSYTF. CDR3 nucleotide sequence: TGCGCCAGCAGCTTGGCCGGACAGCTTCAGAGCTACACCTTC.

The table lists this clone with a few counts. The CDR3 loop reads CASSAQPGTGTSTEAFF. The CDR3, as DNA: TGTGCCAGCAGTGCTCAACCCGGGACAGGGACCTCTACTGAAGCTTTCTTT. The chain links TRBV6-1 to TRBJ1-1; 9 bases are shared with TRBD1. The germline CDR1 and CDR2 sequences are MNHNS and SASEGT. The CDR3 has 17 amino acids. After removal of 4 bases from V and 5 bases from J, the junction contained 14 bases not matched to a gene.

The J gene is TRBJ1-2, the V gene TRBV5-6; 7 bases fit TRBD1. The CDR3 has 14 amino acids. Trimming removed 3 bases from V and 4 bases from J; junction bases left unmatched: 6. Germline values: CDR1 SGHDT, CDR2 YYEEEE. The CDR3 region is CASSSPGQSYGYTF. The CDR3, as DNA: TGTGCCAGCAGCTCACCGGGACAGAGCTATGGCTACACCTTC.

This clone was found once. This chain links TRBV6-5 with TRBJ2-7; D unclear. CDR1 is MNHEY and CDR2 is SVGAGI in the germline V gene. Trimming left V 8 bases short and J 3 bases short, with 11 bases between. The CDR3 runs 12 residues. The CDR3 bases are TGTGCCAGCTTTGGGCCCGTCTACGAGCAGTACTTC. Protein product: CASFGPVYEQYF.

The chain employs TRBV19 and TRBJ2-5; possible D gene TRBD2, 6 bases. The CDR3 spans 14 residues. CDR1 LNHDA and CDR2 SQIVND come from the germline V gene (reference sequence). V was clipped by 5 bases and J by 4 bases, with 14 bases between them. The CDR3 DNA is TGTGCCAGTAGTCCTGGGGTGGGGGGAGAGACCCAGTACTTC. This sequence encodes CASSPGVGGETQYF.

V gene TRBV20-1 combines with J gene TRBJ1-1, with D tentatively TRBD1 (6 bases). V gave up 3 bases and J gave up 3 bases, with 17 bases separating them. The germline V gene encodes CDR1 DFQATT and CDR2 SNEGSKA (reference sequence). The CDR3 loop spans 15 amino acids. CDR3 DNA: TGCAGTGCTAGTACGGGGGCCCCTGGGGACACTGAAGCTTTCTTT. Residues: CSASTGAPGDTEAFF.

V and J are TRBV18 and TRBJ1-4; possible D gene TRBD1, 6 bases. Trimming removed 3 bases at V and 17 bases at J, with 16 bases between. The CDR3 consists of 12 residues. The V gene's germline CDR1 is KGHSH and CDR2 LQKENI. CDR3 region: CASSPPEGTKFF. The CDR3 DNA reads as TGTGCCAGCTCACCGCCTGAGGGGACAAAATTTTTT.

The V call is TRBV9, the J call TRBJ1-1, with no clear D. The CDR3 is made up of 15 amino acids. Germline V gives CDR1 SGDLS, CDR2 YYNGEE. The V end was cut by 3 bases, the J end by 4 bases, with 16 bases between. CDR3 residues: CASSAFNSWSTEAFF. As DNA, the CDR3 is TGTGCCAGCAGCGCCTTTAATTCGTGGAGCACTGAAGCTTTCTTT.

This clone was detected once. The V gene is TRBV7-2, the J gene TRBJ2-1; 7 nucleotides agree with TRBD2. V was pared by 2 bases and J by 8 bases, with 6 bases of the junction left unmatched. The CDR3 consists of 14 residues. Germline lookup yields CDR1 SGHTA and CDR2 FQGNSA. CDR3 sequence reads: CASSLTGGDYEQFF. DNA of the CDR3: TGTGCCAGCAGCTTAACGGGGGGAGACTATGAGCAGTTCTTC.

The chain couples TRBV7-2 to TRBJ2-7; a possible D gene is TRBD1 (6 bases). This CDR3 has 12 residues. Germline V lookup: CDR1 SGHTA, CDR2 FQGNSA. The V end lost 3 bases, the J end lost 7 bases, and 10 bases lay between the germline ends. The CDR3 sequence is CASSLGHWEQYF. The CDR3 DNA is TGTGCCAGCAGCTTGGGACACTGGGAGCAGTACTTC.

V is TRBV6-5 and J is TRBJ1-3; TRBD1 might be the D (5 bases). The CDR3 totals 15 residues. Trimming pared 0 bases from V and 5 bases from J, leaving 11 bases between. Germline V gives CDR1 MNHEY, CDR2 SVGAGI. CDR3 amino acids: CASSYSQGARNTIYF. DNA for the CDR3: TGTGCCAGCAGTTACTCTCAGGGAGCGAGAAACACCATATATTTT.

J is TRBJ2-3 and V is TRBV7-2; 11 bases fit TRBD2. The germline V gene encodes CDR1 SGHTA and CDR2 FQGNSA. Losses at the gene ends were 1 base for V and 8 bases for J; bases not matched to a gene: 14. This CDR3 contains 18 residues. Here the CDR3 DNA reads TGTGCCAGCAGCTTAGGGGCTAGCGGGAGGCTAAGGGGCGGTACGCAGTATTTT. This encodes CASSLGASGRLRGGTQYF.

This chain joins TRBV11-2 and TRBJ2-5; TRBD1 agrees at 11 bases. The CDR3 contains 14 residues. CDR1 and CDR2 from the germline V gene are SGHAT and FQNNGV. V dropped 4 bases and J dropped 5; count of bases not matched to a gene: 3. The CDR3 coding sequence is TGTGCCAGCAGCTGGGGACAGGGGGTTGAGACCCAGTACTTC. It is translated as CASSWGQGVETQYF. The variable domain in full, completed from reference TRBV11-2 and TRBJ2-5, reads EAGVAQSPRYKIIEKRQSVAFWCNPISGHATLYWYQQILGQGPKLLIQFQNNGVVDDSQLPKDRFSAERLKGVDSTLKIQPAKLEDSAVYLCASSWGQGVETQYFGPGTRLLVL.

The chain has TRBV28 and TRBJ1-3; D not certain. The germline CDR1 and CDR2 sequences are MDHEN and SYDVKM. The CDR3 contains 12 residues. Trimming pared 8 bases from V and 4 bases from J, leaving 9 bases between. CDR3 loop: CASGLPGNTIYF. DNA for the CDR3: TGTGCCAGCGGTCTTCCCGGAAACACCATATATTTT.

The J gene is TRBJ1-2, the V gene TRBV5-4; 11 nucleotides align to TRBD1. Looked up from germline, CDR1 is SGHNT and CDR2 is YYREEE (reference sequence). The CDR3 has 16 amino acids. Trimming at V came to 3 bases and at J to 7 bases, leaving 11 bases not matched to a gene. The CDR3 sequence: CASSSRTGGDLSGYTF. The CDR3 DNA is TGTGCCAGCAGCTCTCGGACAGGGGGCGATCTAAGTGGCTACACCTTC. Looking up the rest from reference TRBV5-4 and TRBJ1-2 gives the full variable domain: ETGVTQSPTHLIKTRGQQVTLRCSSQSGHNTVSWYQQALGQGPQFIFQYYREEENGRGNFPPRFSGLQFPNYSSELNVNALELDDSALYLCASSSRTGGDLSGYTFGSGTRLTVV.

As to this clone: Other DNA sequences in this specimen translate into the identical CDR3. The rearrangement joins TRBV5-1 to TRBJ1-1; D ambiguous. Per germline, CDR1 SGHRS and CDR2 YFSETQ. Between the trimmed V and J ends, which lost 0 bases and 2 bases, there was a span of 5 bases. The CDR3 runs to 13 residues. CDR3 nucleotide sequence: TGCGCCAGCAGCTTGGCCGGTAACACTGAAGCTTTCTTT. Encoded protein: CASSLAGNTEAFF.

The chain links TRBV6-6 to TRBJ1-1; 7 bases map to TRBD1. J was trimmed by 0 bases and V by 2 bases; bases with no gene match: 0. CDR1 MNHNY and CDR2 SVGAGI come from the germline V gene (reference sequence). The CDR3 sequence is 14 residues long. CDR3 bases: TGTGCCAGCAGTTACCAGGGGGTGAACACTGAAGCTTTCTTT. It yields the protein CASSYQGVNTEAFF.

Written as DNA, the CDR3 is TGTGCCAGCAGTTACGACAGGGAGATCACTGAAGCTTTCTTT. This sequence encodes CASSYDREITEAFF. The chain uses TRBV6-5 and TRBJ1-1; 7 bases map to TRBD1. The V and J ends lost 2 bases and 4 bases, in that order; junction bases with no gene match: 4. CDR1 is MNHEY and CDR2 is SVGAGI in the germline V gene. The CDR3 has 14 amino acids.

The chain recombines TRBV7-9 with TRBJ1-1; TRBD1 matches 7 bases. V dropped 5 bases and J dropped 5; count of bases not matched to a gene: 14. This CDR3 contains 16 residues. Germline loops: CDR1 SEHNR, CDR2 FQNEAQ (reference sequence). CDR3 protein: CASSIDRDFASTEAFF. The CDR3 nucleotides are TGTGCCAGCAGCATTGACAGGGATTTTGCTAGTACTGAAGCTTTCTTT.

The chain's CDR3 is CASSLANLRSSRQETQYF. In DNA, the CDR3 is TGCGCCAGCAGCTTGGCCAATCTAAGGAGTAGCCGGCAAGAGACCCAGTACTTC. This chain connects TRBV5-1 to TRBJ2-5; D unclear. V lost 0 bases, J lost 2 bases, and 20 bases lay in between. The germline V gene encodes CDR1 SGHRS and CDR2 YFSETQ. The length of the CDR3 is 18 residues.

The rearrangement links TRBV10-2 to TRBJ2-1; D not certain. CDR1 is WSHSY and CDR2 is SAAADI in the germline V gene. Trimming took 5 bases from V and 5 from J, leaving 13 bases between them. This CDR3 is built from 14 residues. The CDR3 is CASSLYRRHNEQFF. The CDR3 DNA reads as TGCGCCAGCAGTCTGTATCGAAGGCACAATGAGCAGTTCTTC.

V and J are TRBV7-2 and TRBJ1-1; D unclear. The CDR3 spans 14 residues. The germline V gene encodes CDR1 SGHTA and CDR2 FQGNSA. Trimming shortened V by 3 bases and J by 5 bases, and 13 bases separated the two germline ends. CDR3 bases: TGTGCCAGCAGCTTTTCGTTAGAACTGACTGAAGCTTTCTTT. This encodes CASSFSLELTEAFF.

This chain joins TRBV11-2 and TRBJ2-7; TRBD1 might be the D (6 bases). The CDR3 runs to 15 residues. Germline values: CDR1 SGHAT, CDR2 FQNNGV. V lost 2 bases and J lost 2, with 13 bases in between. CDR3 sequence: CASSLRSGVTYEQYF. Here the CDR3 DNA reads TGTGCCAGCAGCTTAAGGTCAGGGGTTACCTACGAGCAGTACTTC.

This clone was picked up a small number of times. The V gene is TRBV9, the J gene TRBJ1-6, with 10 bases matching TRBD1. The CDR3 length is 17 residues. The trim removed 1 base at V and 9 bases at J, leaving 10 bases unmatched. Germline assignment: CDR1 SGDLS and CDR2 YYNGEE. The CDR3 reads CASSVNSWTGGTSPLHF. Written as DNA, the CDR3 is TGTGCCAGCAGCGTAAATTCATGGACAGGGGGGACTTCACCCCTCCACTTT.

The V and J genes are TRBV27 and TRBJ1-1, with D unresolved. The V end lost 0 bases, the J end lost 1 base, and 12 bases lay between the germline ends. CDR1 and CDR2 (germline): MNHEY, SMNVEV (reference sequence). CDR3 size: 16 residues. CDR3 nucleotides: TGTGCCAGCAGTTTATCGGCCCGACGAGGGAACACTGAAGCTTTCTTT. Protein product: CASSLSARRGNTEAFF.

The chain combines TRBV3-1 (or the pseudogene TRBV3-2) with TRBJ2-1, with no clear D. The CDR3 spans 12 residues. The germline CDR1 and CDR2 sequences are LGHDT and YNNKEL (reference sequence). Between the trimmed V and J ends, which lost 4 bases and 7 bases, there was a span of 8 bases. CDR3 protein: CASSLYTNEQFF. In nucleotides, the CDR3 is TGTGCCAGCAGCCTTTATACTAATGAGCAGTTCTTC.

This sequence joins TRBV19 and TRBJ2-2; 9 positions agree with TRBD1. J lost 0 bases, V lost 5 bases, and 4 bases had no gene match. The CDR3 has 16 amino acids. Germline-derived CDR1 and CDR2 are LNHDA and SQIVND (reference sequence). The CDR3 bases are TGTGCCAGTAGTGCCAGACAGGGGGCGAACACCGGGGAGCTGTTTTTT. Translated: CASSARQGANTGELFF.